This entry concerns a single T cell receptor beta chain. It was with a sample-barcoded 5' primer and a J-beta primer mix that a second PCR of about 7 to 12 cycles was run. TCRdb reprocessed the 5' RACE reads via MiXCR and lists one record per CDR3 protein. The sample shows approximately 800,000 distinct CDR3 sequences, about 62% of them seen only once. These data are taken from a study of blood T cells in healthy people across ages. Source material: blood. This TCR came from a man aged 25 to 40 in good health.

This chain's CDR3 is CASSLVYGIETQYF. The DNA of the CDR3 is TGTGCCAGCAGCTTAGTCTATGGCATAGAGACCCAGTACTTC. The gene calls are TRBV7-8 and TRBJ2-5; D call uncertain. The CDR3 has 14 residues. V lost 1 base and J lost 4, with 10 bases in between. CDR1 is SGHVS and CDR2 is FQNEAQ in the germline V gene.